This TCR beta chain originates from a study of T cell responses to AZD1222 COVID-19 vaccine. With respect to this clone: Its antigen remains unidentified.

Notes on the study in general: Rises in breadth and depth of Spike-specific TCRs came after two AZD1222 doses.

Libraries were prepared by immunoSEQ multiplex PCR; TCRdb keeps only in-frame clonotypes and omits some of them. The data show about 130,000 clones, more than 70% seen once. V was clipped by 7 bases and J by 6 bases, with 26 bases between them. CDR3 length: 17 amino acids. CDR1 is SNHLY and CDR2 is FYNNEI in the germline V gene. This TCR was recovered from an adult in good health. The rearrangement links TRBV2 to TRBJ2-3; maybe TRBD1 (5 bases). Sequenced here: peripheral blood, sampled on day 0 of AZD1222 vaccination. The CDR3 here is CASTLTEISSPYDTQYF. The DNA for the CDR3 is TGTGCCAGCACCCTGACAGAAATAAGTTCCCCATACGATACGCAGTATTTT.